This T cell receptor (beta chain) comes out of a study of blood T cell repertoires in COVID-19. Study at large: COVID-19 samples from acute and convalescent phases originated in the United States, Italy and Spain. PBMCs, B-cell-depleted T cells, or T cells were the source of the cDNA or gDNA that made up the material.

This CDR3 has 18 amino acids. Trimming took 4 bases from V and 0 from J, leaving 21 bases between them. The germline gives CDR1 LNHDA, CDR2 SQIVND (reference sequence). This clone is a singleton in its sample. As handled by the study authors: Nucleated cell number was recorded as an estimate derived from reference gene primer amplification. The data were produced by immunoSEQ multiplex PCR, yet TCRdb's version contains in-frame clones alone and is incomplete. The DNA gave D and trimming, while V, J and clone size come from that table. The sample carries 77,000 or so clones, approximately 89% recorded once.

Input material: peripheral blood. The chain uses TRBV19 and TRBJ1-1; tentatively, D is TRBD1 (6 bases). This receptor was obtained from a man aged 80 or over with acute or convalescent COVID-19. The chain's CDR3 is CASSTLGGGAGMNTEAFF. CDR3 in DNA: TGTGCCAGTAGTACCCTAGGGGGAGGGGCGGGTATGAACACTGAAGCTTTCTTT. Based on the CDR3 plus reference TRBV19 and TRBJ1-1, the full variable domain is DGGITQSPKYLFRKEGQNVTLSCEQNLNHDAMYWYRQDPGQGLRLIYYSQIVNDFQKGDIAEGYSVSREKKESFPLTVTSAQKNPTAFYLCASSTLGGGAGMNTEAFFGQGTRLTVV.